This is a list of T cell receptor beta chains from one sample in a study of cytomegalovirus exposure and HLA in healthy donors. TCRdb's copy holds only in-frame clones and misses some; the assay was immunoSEQ multiplex PCR. Altogether around 150,000 clones are present, roughly 85% being singletons, with the ten largest covering roughly 3.5%. Sample: PBMCs. These receptors were obtained from a male donor in good health and CMV-seronegative. Each CDR3 is given with its conserved first and last residue.

cdr3_length	v_call	j_call	cdr3_aa
12	TRBV29-1	TRBJ1-5	CSVVSDNQPQHF
17	TRBV15	TRBJ2-1	CATSSPRGQGAHNEQFF
16	TRBV5-1	TRBJ2-1	CASSLSWGVIYNEQFF
19	TRBV11-3	TRBJ2-1	CASSSIAGGEESSYNEQFF
16	TRBV27	TRBJ2-7	CASSSVGQPGLYEQYF
13	TRBV19	TRBJ1-2	CASSLGQAFWVTF
12	TRBV9	TRBJ2-7	CASSRAEGEQYF
13	TRBV14	TRBJ2-1	CATARWEGMVQFF
18	TRBV18	TRBJ2-7	CASSPPFRLAGGTHEQYF
16	TRBV30	TRBJ2-6	CAWIKTGVSGANVLTF
15	TRBV7-9	TRBJ2-5	CASRGQGAGGETQYF
16	TRBV6-6	TRBJ2-7	CASSYSRTGQSYEQYF
15	TRBV5-1	TRBJ2-3	CASSLVVSAADTQYF
15	TRBV11-2	TRBJ1-2	CASSARDRQLYGYTF
13	TRBV6-5	TRBJ2-7	CASSERVSYEQYF
18	TRBV9	TRBJ2-3	CASSVYTTSGSSTDTQYF
13	TRBV9	TRBJ1-1	CASSIQGDTEAFF
12	TRBV28	TRBJ2-5	CASSRPGETQYF
11	TRBV28	TRBJ2-1	CASSPYNEQFF
15	TRBV27	TRBJ1-6	CASTRLAVRNSPLHF
15	TRBV6-4	TRBJ2-3	CASSEIAGGTDTQYF
14	TRBV7-8	TRBJ2-2	CASRGQGNTGELFF
13	TRBV18	TRBJ2-2	CASSRESTGELFF
16	TRBV2	TRBJ1-5	CASSDGQFYSNQPQHF
13	TRBV5-1	TRBJ1-1	CASSQTGPLGAFF
13	TRBV7-9	TRBJ1-1	CASSLAQAVEAFF
14	TRBV9	TRBJ2-6	CASSAGSGANVLTF
17	TRBV9	TRBJ2-1	CASSVETGQGHYNEQFF
16	TRBV12-5	TRBJ1-1	CASGLVLGGEGTEAFF
15	TRBV7-9	TRBJ1-1	CASSPGRGEYTEAFF
14	TRBV28	TRBJ2-1	CASRAGGGSNEQFF
16	TRBV28	TRBJ2-7	CASSLDGTLLRVEQYF
17	TRBV11-2	TRBJ2-1	CASSLDSLAGGNNEQFF
15	TRBV7-9	TRBJ1-2	CSSSSQGQAPGGYTF
11	TRBV7-2	TRBJ1-1	CASSPTGRAFF
15	TRBV7-2	TRBJ1-5	CASSPDRGSNQPQHF
17	TRBV19	TRBJ1-5	CASSITQGAYSNQPQHF
16	TRBV7-9	TRBJ2-1	CASSLDRGSSYNEQFF
19	TRBV14	TRBJ2-1	CASSGTGGRSLAGNNEQFF